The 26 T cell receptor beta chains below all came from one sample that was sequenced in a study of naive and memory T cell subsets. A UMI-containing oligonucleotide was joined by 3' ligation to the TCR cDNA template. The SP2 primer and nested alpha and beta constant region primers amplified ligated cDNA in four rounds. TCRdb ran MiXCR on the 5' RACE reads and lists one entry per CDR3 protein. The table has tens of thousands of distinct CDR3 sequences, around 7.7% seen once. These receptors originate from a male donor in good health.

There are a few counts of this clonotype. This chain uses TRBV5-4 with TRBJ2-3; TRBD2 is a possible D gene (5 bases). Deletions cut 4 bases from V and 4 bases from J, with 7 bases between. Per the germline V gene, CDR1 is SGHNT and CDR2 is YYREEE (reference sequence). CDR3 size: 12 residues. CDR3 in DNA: TGTGCCAGCAGCGGGGAGCCAGATACGCAGTATTTT. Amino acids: CASSGEPDTQYF.

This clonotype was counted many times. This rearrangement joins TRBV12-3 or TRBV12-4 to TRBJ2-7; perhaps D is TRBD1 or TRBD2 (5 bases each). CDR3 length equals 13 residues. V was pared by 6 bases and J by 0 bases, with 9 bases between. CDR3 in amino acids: CASRVGTSYEQYF. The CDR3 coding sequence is TGTGCCAGCAGAGTGGGGACCTCCTACGAGCAGTACTTC.

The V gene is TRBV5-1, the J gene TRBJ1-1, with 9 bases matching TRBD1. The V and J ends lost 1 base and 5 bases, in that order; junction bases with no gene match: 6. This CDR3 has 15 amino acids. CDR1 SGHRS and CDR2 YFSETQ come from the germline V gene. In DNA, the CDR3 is TGCGCCAGCAGCTTGAAGGAGACAGGGGGAACTGAAGCTTTCTTT. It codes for CASSLKETGGTEAFF.

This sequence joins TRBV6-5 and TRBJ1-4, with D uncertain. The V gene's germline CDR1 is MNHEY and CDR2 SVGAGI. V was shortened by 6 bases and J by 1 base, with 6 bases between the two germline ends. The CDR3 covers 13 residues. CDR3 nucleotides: TGTGCCAGCAGCTTGGGAACTAATGAAAAACTGTTTTTT. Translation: CASSLGTNEKLFF.

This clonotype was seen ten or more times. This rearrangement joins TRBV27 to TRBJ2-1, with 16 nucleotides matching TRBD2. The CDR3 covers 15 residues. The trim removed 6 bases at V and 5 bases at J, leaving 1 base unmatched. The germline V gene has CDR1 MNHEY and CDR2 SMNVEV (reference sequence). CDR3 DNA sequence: TGTGCCAGCAGGGGACTAGCGGGAGGGGACAATGAGCAGTTCTTC. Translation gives CASRGLAGGDNEQFF.

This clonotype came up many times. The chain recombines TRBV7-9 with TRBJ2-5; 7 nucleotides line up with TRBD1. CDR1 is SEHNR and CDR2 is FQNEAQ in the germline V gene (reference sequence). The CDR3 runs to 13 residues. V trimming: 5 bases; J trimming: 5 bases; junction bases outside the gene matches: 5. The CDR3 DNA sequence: TGTGCCAGCAGCCGGGACAGTGGGGAGACCCAGTACTTC. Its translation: CASSRDSGETQYF.

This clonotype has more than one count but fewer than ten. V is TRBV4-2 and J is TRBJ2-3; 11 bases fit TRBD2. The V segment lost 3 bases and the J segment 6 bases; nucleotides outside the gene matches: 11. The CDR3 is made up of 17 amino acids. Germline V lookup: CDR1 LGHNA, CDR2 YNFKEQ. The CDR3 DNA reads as TGTGCCAGCAGCCACCGTAGCGGGAGGGGGGCGGAGGATACGCAGTATTTT. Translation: CASSHRSGRGAEDTQYF.

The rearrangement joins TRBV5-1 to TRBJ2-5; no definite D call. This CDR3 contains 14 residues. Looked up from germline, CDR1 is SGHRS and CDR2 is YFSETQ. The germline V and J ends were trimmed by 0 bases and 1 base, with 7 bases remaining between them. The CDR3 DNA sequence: TGCGCCAGCAGCTTGGGTGCTTTCCAAGAGACCCAGTACTTC. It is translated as CASSLGAFQETQYF.

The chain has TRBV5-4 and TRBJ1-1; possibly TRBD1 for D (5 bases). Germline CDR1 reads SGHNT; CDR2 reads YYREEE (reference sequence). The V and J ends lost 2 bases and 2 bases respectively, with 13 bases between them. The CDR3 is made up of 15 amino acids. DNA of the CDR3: TGTGCCAGCAGCTTCCAAGACAGAGACAACACTGAAGCTTTCTTT. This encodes CASSFQDRDNTEAFF.

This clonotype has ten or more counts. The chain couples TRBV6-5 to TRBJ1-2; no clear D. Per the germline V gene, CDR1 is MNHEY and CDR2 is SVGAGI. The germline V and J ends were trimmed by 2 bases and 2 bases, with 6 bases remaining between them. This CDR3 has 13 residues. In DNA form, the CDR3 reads TGTGCCAGCAGTTACGACAACAACTATGGCTACACCTTC. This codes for CASSYDNNYGYTF.

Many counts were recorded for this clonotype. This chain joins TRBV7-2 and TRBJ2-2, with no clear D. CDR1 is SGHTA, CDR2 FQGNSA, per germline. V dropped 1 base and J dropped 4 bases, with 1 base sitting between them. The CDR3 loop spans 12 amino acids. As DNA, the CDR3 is TGTGCCAGCAGCTTAGTCACCGGGGAGCTGTTTTTT. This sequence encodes CASSLVTGELFF.

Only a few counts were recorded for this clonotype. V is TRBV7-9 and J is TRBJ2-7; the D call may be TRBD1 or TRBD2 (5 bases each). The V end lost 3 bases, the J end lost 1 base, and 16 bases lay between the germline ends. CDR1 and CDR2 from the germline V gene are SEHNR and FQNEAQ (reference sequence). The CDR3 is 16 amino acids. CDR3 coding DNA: TGTGCCAGCAGCTTTACCTTGGGGGTCCGATCCTACGAGCAGTACTTC. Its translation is CASSFTLGVRSYEQYF.

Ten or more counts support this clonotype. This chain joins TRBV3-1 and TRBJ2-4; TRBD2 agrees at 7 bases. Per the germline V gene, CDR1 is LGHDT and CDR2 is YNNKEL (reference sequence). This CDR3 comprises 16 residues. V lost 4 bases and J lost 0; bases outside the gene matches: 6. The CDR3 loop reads CASSPSGTLAKNIQYF. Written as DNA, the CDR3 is TGTGCCAGCAGCCCTAGCGGAACCTTAGCCAAAAACATTCAGTACTTC.

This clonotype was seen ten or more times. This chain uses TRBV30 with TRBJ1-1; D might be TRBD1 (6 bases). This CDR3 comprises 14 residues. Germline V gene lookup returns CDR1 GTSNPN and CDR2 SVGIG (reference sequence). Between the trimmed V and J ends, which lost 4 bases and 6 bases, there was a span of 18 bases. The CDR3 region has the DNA TGTGCCTGGAAAAGGGGGGCCCTGGCCGCTGAAGCTTTCTTT. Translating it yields CAWKRGALAAEAFF.

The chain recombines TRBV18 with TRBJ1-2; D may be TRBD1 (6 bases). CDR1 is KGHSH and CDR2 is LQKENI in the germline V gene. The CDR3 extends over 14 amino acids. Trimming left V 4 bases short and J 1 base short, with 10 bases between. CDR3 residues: CASSQDSNNYGYTF. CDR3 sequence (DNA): TGTGCCAGCTCACAGGACAGCAATAACTATGGCTACACCTTC.

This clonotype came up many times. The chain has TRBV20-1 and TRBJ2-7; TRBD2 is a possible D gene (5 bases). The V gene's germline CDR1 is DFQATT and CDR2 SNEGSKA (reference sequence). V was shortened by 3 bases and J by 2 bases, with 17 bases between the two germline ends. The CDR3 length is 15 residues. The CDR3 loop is CSASYGKRPTYEQYF. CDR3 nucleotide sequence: TGCAGTGCTAGTTACGGGAAGCGGCCCACCTACGAGCAGTACTTC.

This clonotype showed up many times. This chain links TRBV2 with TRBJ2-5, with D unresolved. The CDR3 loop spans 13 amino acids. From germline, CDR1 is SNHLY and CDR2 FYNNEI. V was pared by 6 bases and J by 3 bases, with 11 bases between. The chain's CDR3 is CASRHPDEETQYF. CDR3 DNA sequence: TGTGCCAGCAGACATCCGGATGAAGAGACCCAGTACTTC.

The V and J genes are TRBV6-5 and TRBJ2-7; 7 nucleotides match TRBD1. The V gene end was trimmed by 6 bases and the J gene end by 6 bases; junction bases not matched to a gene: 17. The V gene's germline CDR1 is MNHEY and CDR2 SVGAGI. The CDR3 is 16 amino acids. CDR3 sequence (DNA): TGTGCCAGCAGCCAGACCCCAGGGGGAATTGGGGTCGAGCAGTACTTC. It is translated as CASSQTPGGIGVEQYF.

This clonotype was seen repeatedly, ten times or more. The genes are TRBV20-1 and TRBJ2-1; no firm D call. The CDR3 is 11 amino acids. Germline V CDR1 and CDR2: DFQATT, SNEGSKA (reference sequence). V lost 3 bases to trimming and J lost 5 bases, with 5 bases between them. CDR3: CSARIDNEQFF. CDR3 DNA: TGCAGTGCTAGGATTGACAATGAGCAGTTCTTC.

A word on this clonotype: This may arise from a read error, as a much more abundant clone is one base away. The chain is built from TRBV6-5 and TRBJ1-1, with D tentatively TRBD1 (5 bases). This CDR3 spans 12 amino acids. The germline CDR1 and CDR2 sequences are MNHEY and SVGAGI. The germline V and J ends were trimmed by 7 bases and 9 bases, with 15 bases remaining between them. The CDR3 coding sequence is TGTGCCAGCATTGGGGGGGAGGCTAAAGCTTTCTTT. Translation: CASIGGEAKAFF.

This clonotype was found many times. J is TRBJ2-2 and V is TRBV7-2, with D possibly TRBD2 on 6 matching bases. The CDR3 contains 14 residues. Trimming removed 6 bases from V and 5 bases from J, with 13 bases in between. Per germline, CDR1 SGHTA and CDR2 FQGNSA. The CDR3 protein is CASSGMAGTGELFF. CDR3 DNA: TGTGCCAGCAGTGGGATGGCGGGAACCGGGGAGCTGTTTTTT.

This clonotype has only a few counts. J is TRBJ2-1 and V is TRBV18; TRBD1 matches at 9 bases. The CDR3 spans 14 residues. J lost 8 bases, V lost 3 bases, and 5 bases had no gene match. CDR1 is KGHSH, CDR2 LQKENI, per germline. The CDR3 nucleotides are TGTGCCAGCTCACCTCTGGGACAGGGTGATGAGCAGTTCTTC. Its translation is CASSPLGQGDEQFF.

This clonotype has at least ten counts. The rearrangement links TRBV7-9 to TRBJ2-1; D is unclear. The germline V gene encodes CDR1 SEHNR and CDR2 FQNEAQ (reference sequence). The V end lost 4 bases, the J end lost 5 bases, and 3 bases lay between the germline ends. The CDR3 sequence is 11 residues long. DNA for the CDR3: TGTGCCAGCAGCTGGGACAATGAGCAGTTCTTC. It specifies CASSWDNEQFF.

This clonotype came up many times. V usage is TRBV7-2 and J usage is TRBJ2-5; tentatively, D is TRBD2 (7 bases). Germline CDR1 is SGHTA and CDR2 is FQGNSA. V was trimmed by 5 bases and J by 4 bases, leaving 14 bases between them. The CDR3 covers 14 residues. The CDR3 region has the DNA TGTGCCAGCAGCCCCCGGGGGGCGGGAGAGACCCAGTACTTC. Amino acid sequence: CASSPRGAGETQYF.

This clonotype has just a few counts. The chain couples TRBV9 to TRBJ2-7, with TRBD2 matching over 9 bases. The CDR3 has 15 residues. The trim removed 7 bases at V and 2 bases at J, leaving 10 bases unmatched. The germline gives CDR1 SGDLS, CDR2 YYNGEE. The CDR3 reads CASSRGREGTYEQYF. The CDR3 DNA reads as TGTGCCAGCTCCCGGGGGCGGGAGGGCACCTACGAGCAGTACTTC.

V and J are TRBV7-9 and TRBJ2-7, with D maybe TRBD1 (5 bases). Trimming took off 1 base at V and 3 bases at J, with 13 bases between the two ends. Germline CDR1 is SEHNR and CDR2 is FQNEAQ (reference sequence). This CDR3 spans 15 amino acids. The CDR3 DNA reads TGTGCCAGCAGCTTAGGGCAGGGTGAGGTCTACGAGCAGTACTTC. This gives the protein CASSLGQGEVYEQYF.